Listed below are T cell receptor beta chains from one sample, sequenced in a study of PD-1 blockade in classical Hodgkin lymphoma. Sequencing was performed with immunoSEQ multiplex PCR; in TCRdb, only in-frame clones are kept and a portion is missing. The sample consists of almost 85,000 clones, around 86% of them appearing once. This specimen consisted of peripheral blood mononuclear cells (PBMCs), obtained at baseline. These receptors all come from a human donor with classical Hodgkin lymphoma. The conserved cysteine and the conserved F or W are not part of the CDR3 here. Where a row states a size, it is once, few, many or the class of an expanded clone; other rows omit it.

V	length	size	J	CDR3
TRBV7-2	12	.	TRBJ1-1	ASSPGTGSYEAF
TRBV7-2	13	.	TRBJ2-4	ASSFVGQFQNIQY
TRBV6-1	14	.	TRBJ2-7	ASSEVGDRGPGEQY
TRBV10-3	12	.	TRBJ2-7	AISEGLASGEQY
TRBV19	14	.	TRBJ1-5	ASSIGGGAGSQPQH
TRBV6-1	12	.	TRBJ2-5	ASSVVRFRETQY
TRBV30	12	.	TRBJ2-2	AWSGSSGNGELF
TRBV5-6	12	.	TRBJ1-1	ASSLGPPEFEAF
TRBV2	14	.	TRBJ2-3	ASSPSGSRSTDTQY
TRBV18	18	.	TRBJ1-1	ASSPKLPGTEFFLNTEAF
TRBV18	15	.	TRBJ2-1	ASSPRSVAGIHNEQF
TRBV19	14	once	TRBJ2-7	ASSMGLAGDTYEQY
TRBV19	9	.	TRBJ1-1	ASGGDTEAF
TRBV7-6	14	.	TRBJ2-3	ASSLGVTELQDTQY
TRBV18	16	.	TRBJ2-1	ASSPYSANEGSYNEQF
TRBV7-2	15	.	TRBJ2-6	ASSLSSRGFGANVLT
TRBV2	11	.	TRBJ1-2	ASNLGTGDGYT
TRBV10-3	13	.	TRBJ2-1	AIKPLAGGTGEQF
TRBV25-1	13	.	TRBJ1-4	ASSKWTGVNEKLF
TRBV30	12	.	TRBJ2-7	AWNTGTGGYEQY
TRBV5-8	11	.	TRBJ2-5	ASSFNSRETQY
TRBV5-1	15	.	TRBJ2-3	ASSFLSGSTSTDTQY
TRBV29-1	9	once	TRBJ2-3	SVEGTDTQY
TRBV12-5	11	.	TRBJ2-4	ASGRQGPNIQY
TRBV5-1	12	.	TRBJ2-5	ASSLAGVRETQY
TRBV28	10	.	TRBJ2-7	ASTTGSYEQY
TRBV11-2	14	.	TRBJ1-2	ASSLDLRPGNYGYT
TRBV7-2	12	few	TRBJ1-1	ASSLEGTGYEAF
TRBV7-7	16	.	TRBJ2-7	ASSLAVSWDRRIYEQY
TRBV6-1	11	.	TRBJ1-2	ASSEVANYGYT
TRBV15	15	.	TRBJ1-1	ATSRDGLSNLKSEAF
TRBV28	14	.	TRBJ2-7	ASSLPGGGYSYEQY
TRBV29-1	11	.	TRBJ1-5	SVAGDINQPQH
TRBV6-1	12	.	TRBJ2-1	ASSSGTDPNEQF
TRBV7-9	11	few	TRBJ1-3	ASSLGAGQRRY